This T cell receptor (beta chain) was recorded in a study of blood T cell repertoires in COVID-19. Study-wide background: The origin of the acute and convalescent COVID-19 samples was the United States, Italy and Spain.

The table came from immunoSEQ multiplex PCR; TCRdb's copy has only in-frame clones and leaves some out. Of fewer than 25,000 clones in the sample, approximately 88% were seen once. Germline CDR1 is SGHNT and CDR2 is YYREEE (reference sequence). V gave up 0 bases and J gave up 6 bases; unmatched junction bases: 6. CDR3 length: 15 residues. The specimen sequenced was peripheral blood. This sequence originates from a man in his 70s with COVID-19, enrolled during active disease. V usage is TRBV5-4 and J usage is TRBJ1-5; 7 bases map to TRBD1. The CDR3 bases are TGTGCCAGCAGCTTGGGAGGGGGCGAGGGTCAGCCCCAGCATTTT. Its protein product is CASSLGGGEGQPQHF. Using reference TRBV5-4 and TRBJ1-5 for the parts outside the CDR3, the full variable domain is ETGVTQSPTHLIKTRGQQVTLRCSSQSGHNTVSWYQQALGQGPQFIFQYYREEENGRGNFPPRFSGLQFPNYSSELNVNALELDDSALYLCASSLGGGEGQPQHFGDGTRLSIL.